The 12 T cell receptor beta chains given below trace back to one sample, sequenced in a study of cytomegalovirus exposure and HLA in healthy donors. With 60 Vbeta and 13 Jbeta primers, the PCR was carried out. The repertoire was sequenced with immunoSEQ multiplex PCR; TCRdb's copy has only in-frame clones and lacks some. The data hold about 97,000 clones, with over 8% observed a single time. Sequencing was done on a sample of PBMCs. Receptor source: a man aged 50 to 59 in good health and CMV-seropositive.

This clone was seen more than once but under ten times. The genes are TRBV6-5 and TRBJ2-5; maybe TRBD2 (7 bases). The CDR3 consists of 15 residues. Germline loops: CDR1 MNHEY, CDR2 SVGAGI. V was trimmed by 6 bases and J by 5 bases, leaving 19 bases between them. CDR3 protein: CASRRTRRGVETQYF. The CDR3 DNA reads as TGTGCCAGCAGGCGGACTAGAAGGGGGGTGGAGACCCAGTACTTC.

V gene TRBV6-1 combines with J gene TRBJ2-7; the D gene is possibly TRBD2 (5 bases). Trimming removed 4 bases from V and 1 base from J, with 11 bases in between. The V gene's germline CDR1 is MNHNS and CDR2 SASEGT. This CDR3 region has 14 residues. The CDR3 here is CASSGPSSSYEQYV. The CDR3 DNA is TGTGCCAGCAGTGGTCCTAGCAGTTCCTACGAGCAGTACGTC.

This chain uses TRBV30 with TRBJ2-1; D is unclear. This CDR3 contains 12 residues. Per the germline V gene, CDR1 is GTSNPN and CDR2 is SVGIG (reference sequence). Trimming pared 1 base from V and 6 bases from J, leaving 7 bases between. The CDR3 reads CAWSEISNEQFF. CDR3 nucleotides: TGTGCCTGGAGTGAAATCTCCAATGAGCAGTTCTTC.

J is TRBJ1-1 and V is TRBV5-4, with 12 bases matching TRBD1. V was pared by 4 bases and J by 6 bases, with 4 bases of the junction left unmatched. The CDR3 is 14 residues long. The germline gives CDR1 SGHNT, CDR2 YYREEE (reference sequence). The CDR3 sequence is CASSPGQGAAEAFF. The CDR3 DNA follows: TGTGCCAGCAGCCCGGGACAGGGGGCAGCTGAAGCTTTCTTT.

This clone was seen a few times. This rearrangement joins TRBV27 to TRBJ1-5; D not resolved. Germline V gene data show CDR1 as MNHEY and CDR2 as SMNVEV (reference sequence). CDR3 size: 13 residues. V was clipped by 2 bases and J by 7 bases, with 9 bases between them. The CDR3 loop reads CASSLDAGQPQHF. Written as DNA, the CDR3 is TGTGCCAGCAGTTTAGACGCGGGGCAGCCCCAGCATTTT.

V and J are TRBV2 and TRBJ2-7, with TRBD1 matching 9 bases. Per germline, CDR1 SNHLY and CDR2 FYNNEI. The CDR3 has 11 residues. The V gene end was trimmed by 10 bases and the J gene end by 4 bases; junction bases not matched to a gene: 2. As DNA, the CDR3 is TGTGCCATCGGACAGGGGTACGAGCAGTACTTC. Translating gives CAIGQGYEQYF. The full variable domain, its missing parts supplied by reference TRBV2 and TRBJ2-7, is EPEVTQTPSHQVTQMGQEVILRCVPISNHLYFYWYRQILGQKVEFLVSFYNNEISEKSEIFDDQFSVERPDGSNFTLKIRSTKLEDSAMYFCAIGQGYEQYFGPGTRLTVT.

A few counts support this clone. The J gene is TRBJ2-2, the V gene TRBV5-7; 7 bases are a match to TRBD2. TRBV5-7 is marked as an open reading frame, function uncertain. The junction had 5 bases not matched to a gene; V was cut back by 2 bases and J by 4 bases. This CDR3 is built from 15 residues. CDR3 loop: CASSFLAGPTGELFF. CDR3 in DNA: TGTGCCAGCAGCTTCTTAGCGGGTCCCACCGGGGAGCTGTTTTTT.

This rearrangement joins TRBV11-2 to TRBJ2-1; maybe TRBD1 (6 bases). Trimming cost V 7 bases and J 1 base, with 20 bases left between them. Germline loops: CDR1 SGHAT, CDR2 FQNNGV. The CDR3 loop spans 17 amino acids. CDR3 protein: CASNIGGTRRSYNEQFF. In DNA, the CDR3 is TGTGCCAGCAACATTGGGGGCACCCGGAGATCCTACAATGAGCAGTTCTTC.

This chain connects TRBV29-1 to TRBJ1-1; D is possibly TRBD1 (6 bases). The ends were cut back, 4 bases at V and 0 bases at J, with 15 bases in the middle. The germline CDR1 and CDR2 sequences are SQVTM and ANQGSEA. The length of the CDR3 is 15 residues. In DNA form, the CDR3 reads TGCAGCGTTGCCGAGGGAAGGGACATGAACACTGAAGCTTTCTTT. Its translation is CSVAEGRDMNTEAFF.

The chain employs TRBV15 and TRBJ2-1, with 10 positions matching TRBD2. The germline V gene encodes CDR1 LNHNV and CDR2 YYDKDF (reference sequence). The J segment lost 0 bases and the V segment lost 3 bases, leaving 11 bases of the junction unmatched. This CDR3 region has 19 residues. The CDR3 nucleotides read TGTGCCACCAGCAGGGAACTAGCGGGAATCCCCAGCTCCTACAATGAGCAGTTCTTC. This codes for CATSRELAGIPSSYNEQFF.

The V and J genes are TRBV28 and TRBJ2-1; 11 nucleotides agree with TRBD2. This CDR3 spans 14 amino acids. J gave up 4 bases and V 6 bases, and 2 bases lay outside the gene matches. Germline lookup yields CDR1 MDHEN and CDR2 SYDVKM. The CDR3 protein is CASSLAGGYNEQFF. In DNA form, the CDR3 reads TGTGCCAGCAGCCTAGCGGGGGGATACAATGAGCAGTTCTTC.

The chain joins TRBV28 to TRBJ2-1, with TRBD2 identical over 12 bases. This CDR3 spans 17 amino acids. J gave up 6 bases and V 2 bases, and 8 bases lay outside the gene matches. Germline V gene data show CDR1 as MDHEN and CDR2 as SYDVKM. The CDR3 protein is CASSLRPLAGGGNEQFF. The CDR3 bases are TGTGCCAGCAGTTTAAGACCTCTAGCGGGAGGGGGCAATGAGCAGTTCTTC.